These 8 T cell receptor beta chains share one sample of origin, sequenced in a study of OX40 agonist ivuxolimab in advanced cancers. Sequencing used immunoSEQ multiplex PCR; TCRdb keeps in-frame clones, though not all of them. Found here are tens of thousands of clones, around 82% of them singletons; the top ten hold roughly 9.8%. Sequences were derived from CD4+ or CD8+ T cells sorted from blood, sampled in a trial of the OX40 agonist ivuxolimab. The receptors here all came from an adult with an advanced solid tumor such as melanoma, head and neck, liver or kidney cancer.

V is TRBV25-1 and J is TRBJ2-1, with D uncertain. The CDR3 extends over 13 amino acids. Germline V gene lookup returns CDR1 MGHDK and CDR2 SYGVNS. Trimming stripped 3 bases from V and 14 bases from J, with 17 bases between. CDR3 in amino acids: CASSDSGPTRKFF. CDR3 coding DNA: TGTGCCAGCAGTGACTCCGGGCCGACCCGTAAGTTCTTC.

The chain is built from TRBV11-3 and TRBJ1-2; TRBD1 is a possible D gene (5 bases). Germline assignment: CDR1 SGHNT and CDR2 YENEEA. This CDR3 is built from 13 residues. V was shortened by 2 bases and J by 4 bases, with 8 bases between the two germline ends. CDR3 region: CASSLSGGYGYTF. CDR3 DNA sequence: TGTGCCAGCAGCTTAAGCGGGGGCTATGGCTACACCTTC.

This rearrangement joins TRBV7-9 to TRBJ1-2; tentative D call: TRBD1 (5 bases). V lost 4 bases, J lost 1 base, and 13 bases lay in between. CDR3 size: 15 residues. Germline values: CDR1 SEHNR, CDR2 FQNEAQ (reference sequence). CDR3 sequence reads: CASSSMQGVNYGYTF. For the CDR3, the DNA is TGTGCCAGCAGCTCAATGCAGGGCGTTAACTATGGCTACACCTTC.

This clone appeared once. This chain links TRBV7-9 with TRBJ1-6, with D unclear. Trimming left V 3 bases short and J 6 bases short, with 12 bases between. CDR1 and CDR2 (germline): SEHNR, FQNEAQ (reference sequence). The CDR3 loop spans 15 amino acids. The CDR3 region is CASSLVRTLNSPLHF. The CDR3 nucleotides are TGTGCCAGCAGCTTGGTCCGAACTCTTAATTCACCCCTCCACTTT.

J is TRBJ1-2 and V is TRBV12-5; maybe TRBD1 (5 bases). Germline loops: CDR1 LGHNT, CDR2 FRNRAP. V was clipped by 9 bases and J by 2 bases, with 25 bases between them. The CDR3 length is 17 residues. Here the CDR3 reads CASSGTADSSGNYGYTF. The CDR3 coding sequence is TGTGCTAGCTCCGGGACGGCCGACTCTTCCGGGAACTATGGCTACACCTTC.

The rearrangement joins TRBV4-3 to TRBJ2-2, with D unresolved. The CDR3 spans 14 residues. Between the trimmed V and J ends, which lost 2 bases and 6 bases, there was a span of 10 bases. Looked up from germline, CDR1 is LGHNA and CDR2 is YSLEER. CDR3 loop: CASSQIEYSGELFF. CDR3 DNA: TGCGCCAGCAGCCAAATCGAATACTCCGGGGAGCTGTTTTTT.

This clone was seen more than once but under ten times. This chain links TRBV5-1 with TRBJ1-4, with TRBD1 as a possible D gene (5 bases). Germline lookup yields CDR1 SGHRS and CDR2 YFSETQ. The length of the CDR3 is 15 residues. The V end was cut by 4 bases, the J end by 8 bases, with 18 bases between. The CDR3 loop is CASSNQGPRTEKLFF. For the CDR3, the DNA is TGCGCCAGCAGCAACCAGGGACCACGGACCGAAAAACTGTTTTTT.

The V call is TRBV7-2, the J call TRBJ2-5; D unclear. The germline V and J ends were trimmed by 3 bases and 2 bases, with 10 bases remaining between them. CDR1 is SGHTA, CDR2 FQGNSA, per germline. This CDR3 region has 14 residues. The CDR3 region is CASSFVYVQETQYF. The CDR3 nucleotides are TGTGCCAGCAGCTTTGTTTACGTACAAGAGACCCAGTACTTC.